This T cell receptor (beta chain) comes out of a study of blood T cell repertoires in COVID-19. Study as a whole: COVID-19 samples collected from the United States, Italy and Spain covered acute and convalescent phases.

Germline-derived CDR1 and CDR2 are SGHRS and YFSETQ. J lost 6 bases, V lost 3 bases, and 2 bases had no gene match. The CDR3 spans 13 residues. Only in-frame clones appear in the TCRdb table, and some are missing; sequencing was by immunoSEQ multiplex PCR. The repertoire consists of roughly 120,000 clones, with about nine tenths occurring once and the leading ten covering around 4.6%. Seattle enrolled patients during active infection and tracked them longitudinally. This sequence originates from a man aged 55 to 70 with COVID-19, enrolled during active disease. The rearrangement uses TRBV5-1 and TRBJ1-2, with 10 bases matching TRBD1. The sequenced sample was peripheral blood. CDR3 loop: CASSWGQGNGYTF. The DNA of the CDR3 is TGCGCCAGCAGCTGGGGACAGGGGAATGGCTACACCTTC.